This TCR beta chain came from a study of control samples from healthy donors and cancer patients. With V trimmed by 1 base and J by 2 bases, 0 bases remained unmatched. The CDR3 has 14 residues. CDR1 and CDR2 from the germline V gene are SGHRS and YFSETQ. Profiled with immunoSEQ multiplex PCR; TCRdb holds only in-frame clones, not every one. The sample shows about 15,000 clones, approximately 87% of them seen only once. Material: PBMCs. V gene TRBV5-1 combines with J gene TRBJ2-1; 7 nucleotides match TRBD1. This receptor was obtained from a woman aged 70-85 years with colorectal cancer. The CDR3 DNA is TGCGCCAGCAGCTTGCAGGGGGCCTACAATGAGCAGTTCTTC. Its protein product is CASSLQGAYNEQFF.